These T cell receptor beta chains were read from a single sample in a study of blood T cell repertoires in COVID-19. Some clones are missing from TCRdb's copy, which holds only in-frame ones; the method was immunoSEQ multiplex PCR. The sample lists around 200,000 clones, 70% to 90% occurring once. Sequencing input: peripheral blood. The receptors derive from a human donor with active or convalescent COVID-19. The donor label of this sample is uncertain. CDR3s include the opening cysteine and the closing phenylalanine or tryptophan.

J gene: TRBJ2-3
V gene: TRBV18
CDR3 protein: CASSPPASGFRDTQYF

J gene: TRBJ1-2
V gene: TRBV11-2
CDR3 protein: CASTKVTPGHGLSIYGYTF

J gene: TRBJ1-6
V gene: TRBV7-2
CDR3 protein: CASSPLSAPAPLHF

J gene: TRBJ1-6
V gene: TRBV12-3/TRBV12-4
CDR3 protein: CASSLIPGSPLHF

J gene: TRBJ2-7
V gene: TRBV10-3
CDR3 protein: CATSDGRGFDLGEQYF

J gene: TRBJ2-2
V gene: TRBV15
CDR3 protein: CATSGGQGGDTGELFF

J gene: TRBJ2-1
V gene: TRBV9
CDR3 protein: CASSVDRTSGVYSYNEQFF

J gene: TRBJ2-2
V gene: TRBV30
CDR3 protein: CAWSVGLVKLFF

J gene: TRBJ2-5
V gene: TRBV19
CDR3 protein: CASSIQGPNQETQYF

J gene: TRBJ2-1
V gene: TRBV7-3
CDR3 protein: CASSLTSGSSNEQFF